This T cell receptor beta chain derives from a study of blood T cell repertoires in COVID-19. About the research overall: T cells, B-cell-depleted T cells, or PBMCs provided the cDNA or gDNA that served as material.

CDR1 and CDR2 (germline): LNHDA, SQIVND (reference sequence). The CDR3 totals 14 residues. V shed 9 bases and J shed 0 bases, with 14 bases lying between them. As handled by the study authors: Estimation of nucleated cell counts relied on the amplification of reference gene primers. Method: immunoSEQ multiplex PCR; TCRdb's copy keeps in-frame clones and lacks some. D and trimming were read from the DNA, whereas the V and J calls and clone size are those reported in that table. The sample carries 350,000 to 400,000 clones, 86% recorded once. The clonotype was recovered from a woman in her sixties or seventies with COVID-19, enrolled during active disease. The V gene is TRBV19, the J gene TRBJ1-2; perhaps TRBD1 as D (6 bases). The specimen was peripheral blood. In DNA form, the CDR3 reads TGTGCCAGCACTCGGACAGTAGCTAACTATGGCTACACCTTC. Translated: CASTRTVANYGYTF.